Below, 20 T cell receptor beta chains from the same sample are listed, as sequenced in a study of T cells in Graves' hyperthyroidism and ophthalmopathy. Template material for amplifying TCR beta CDR3 regions consisted of RNA transcripts. TCR CDR3 underwent first-round RT-PCR with the HTBI primer set. TCRdb reprocessed the multiplex PCR reads with MiXCR, giving one entry per CDR3 protein. Of about 270,000 distinct CDR3 sequences in the sample, 20% to 25% were seen once. Sequencing input: blood. Receptor source: a young man with Graves' ophthalmopathy.

This clonotype occurred a few times. V and J are TRBV6-1 and TRBJ1-2; tentative D call: TRBD1 (6 bases). CDR3 length: 13 amino acids. V dropped 6 bases and J dropped 5 bases, with 13 bases sitting between them. Germline V gene data show CDR1 as MNHNS and CDR2 as SASEGT. The CDR3, as DNA: TGTGCCAGCAGCGACGGGGGGGCTTATGGCTACACCTTC. Translated: CASSDGGAYGYTF.

The chain employs TRBV29-1 and TRBJ2-7; possibly TRBD2 for D (6 bases). V gave up 4 bases and J gave up 0 bases, with 10 bases separating them. The germline CDR1 and CDR2 sequences are SQVTM and ANQGSEA. This CDR3 has 13 amino acids. Written as DNA, the CDR3 is TGCAGCGTTGTAAAGACTAGCTCCTACGAGCAGTACTTC. Translating gives CSVVKTSSYEQYF.

This sequence joins TRBV5-6 and TRBJ2-5, with TRBD2 identical over 7 bases. CDR3 length: 19 residues. The germline gives CDR1 SGHDT, CDR2 YYEEEE. Losses at the gene ends were 4 bases for V and 3 bases for J; bases not matched to a gene: 21. DNA for the CDR3: TGTGCCAGCAGCCCCGGGACCGTCCTGGGGACTACGGCAAAAGAGACCCAGTACTTC. As protein: CASSPGTVLGTTAKETQYF.

The chain is built from TRBV10-3 and TRBJ2-5, with a weak D call TRBD2 (5 bases). The CDR3 consists of 14 residues. Germline V gene lookup returns CDR1 ENHRY and CDR2 SYGVKD. V lost 4 bases and J 2 bases, leaving 11 bases between the germline ends. The CDR3 DNA sequence: TGTGCCATCAGTGGGGTGGAGGAACAAGAGACCCAGTACTTC. Its translation: CAISGVEEQETQYF.

This clonotype appeared a few times. The chain combines TRBV5-1 with TRBJ2-7; the D gene is possibly TRBD1 (5 bases). V was clipped by 0 bases and J by 2 bases, with 9 bases between them. This CDR3 contains 14 residues. Germline-derived CDR1 and CDR2 are SGHRS and YFSETQ. This CDR3 reads CASSLATGTYEQYF. The DNA for the CDR3 is TGCGCCAGCAGCTTGGCCACAGGCACCTACGAGCAGTACTTC.

For the CDR3, the DNA is TGTGCCATCAGACGAAGGTCTCAGCCTCGGTATGGCTACACCTTC. This sequence encodes CAIRRRSQPRYGYTF. The chain is built from TRBV10-3 and TRBJ1-2; no firm D call. Germline CDR1 and CDR2: ENHRY and SYGVKD. The CDR3 length is 15 residues. Trimming took off 6 bases at V and 5 bases at J, with 19 bases between the two ends.

This clonotype showed up many times. The chain has TRBV3-1 and TRBJ1-2; a weak D match, TRBD1 (5 bases). V lost 1 base to trimming and J lost 8 bases, with 8 bases between them. The CDR3 runs 12 residues. The germline V gene encodes CDR1 LGHDT and CDR2 YNNKEL (reference sequence). The CDR3 loop is CASSQGTSGYTF. The CDR3 nucleotides read TGTGCCAGCAGCCAAGGGACAAGCGGCTACACCTTC.

The CDR3 nucleotides read TGCAGTGCTAGCCTAAGTCAAGAACGAGAGACCCAGTACTTC. Protein product: CSASLSQERETQYF. The genes are TRBV20-1 and TRBJ2-5; D is uncertain. CDR1 and CDR2 (germline): DFQATT, SNEGSKA (reference sequence). The CDR3 extends over 14 amino acids. V lost 3 bases, J lost 4 bases, and 15 bases lay in between.

The chain has TRBV12-5 and TRBJ2-2; D is uncertain. CDR1 LGHNT and CDR2 FRNRAP come from the germline V gene. The CDR3 length is 13 residues. Deletions cut 1 base from V and 7 bases from J, with 7 bases between. The CDR3 DNA reads as TGTGCTAGTGGTTTGGGACGGGTCGGGGAGCTGTTTTTT. This codes for CASGLGRVGELFF.

This clonotype has more than one count but fewer than ten. The chain links TRBV20-1 to TRBJ2-7, with 7 bases lining up with TRBD2. V shed 6 bases, J shed 0 bases, and the junction held 5 bases outside the gene matches. CDR3 length equals 13 residues. Germline values: CDR1 DFQATT, CDR2 SNEGSKA (reference sequence). CDR3 sequence reads: CSAPGTNSYEQYF. The CDR3 coding sequence is TGCAGTGCCCCCGGGACTAACTCCTACGAGCAGTACTTC.

The table lists this clonotype with many counts. The V and J genes are TRBV3-1 and TRBJ2-7; 7 nucleotides align to TRBD1. V shed 4 bases, J shed 1 base, and the junction held 10 bases outside the gene matches. CDR1 and CDR2 (germline): LGHDT, YNNKEL (reference sequence). The CDR3 extends over 16 amino acids. In DNA, the CDR3 is TGTGCCAGCAGCCGACACTCCGGGACAGCGTCCTACGAGCAGTACTTC. Residues: CASSRHSGTASYEQYF.

The V and J genes are TRBV19 and TRBJ2-7; 7 bases align to TRBD2. Trimming cost V 8 bases and J 2 bases; bases outside gene matches: 12. The CDR3 consists of 15 residues. Germline V CDR1 and CDR2: LNHDA, SQIVND (reference sequence). CDR3 coding DNA: TGTGCCAGTCGCCCACGGGCGGGAGCCACCTACGAGCAGTACTTC. This sequence encodes CASRPRAGATYEQYF.

The J gene is TRBJ1-4, the V gene TRBV5-6; TRBD1 matches 8 bases. The CDR3 runs 15 residues. V lost 2 bases and J lost 6; bases outside the gene matches: 6. Germline values: CDR1 SGHDT, CDR2 YYEEEE. The CDR3 reads CASSFKRTGYEKLFF. In DNA form, the CDR3 reads TGTGCCAGCAGCTTTAAAAGGACAGGGTATGAAAAACTGTTTTTT. The variable domain in full, with the rest retrieved from reference TRBV5-6 and TRBJ1-4, is DAGVTQSPTHLIKTRGQQVTLRCSPKSGHDTVSWYQQALGQGPQFIFQYYEEEERQRGNFPDRFSGHQFPNYSSELNVNALLLGDSALYLCASSFKRTGYEKLFFGSGTQLSVL.

This clonotype was seen ten or more times. The genes are TRBV20-1 and TRBJ2-1; 8 bases match TRBD2. This CDR3 region has 13 residues. Germline V gene sequence: CDR1 DFQATT, CDR2 SNEGSKA (reference sequence). V shed 6 bases, J shed 9 bases, and the junction held 10 bases outside the gene matches. The CDR3 sequence: CSALSTSASEQFF. CDR3 DNA: TGCAGTGCCCTCTCGACTAGCGCTAGTGAGCAGTTCTTC.

This clonotype showed up many times. The chain uses TRBV7-8 and TRBJ2-1; no reliable D call. Per the germline V gene, CDR1 is SGHVS and CDR2 is FQNEAQ. V shed 1 base and J shed 8 bases, with 9 bases lying between them. This CDR3 is built from 13 residues. The CDR3 spells CASSLGSGDEQFF. The CDR3 DNA reads as TGTGCCAGCAGCTTAGGGTCTGGTGATGAGCAGTTCTTC.

The V call is TRBV9, the J call TRBJ2-7; D is tentatively TRBD1 or TRBD2 (6 bases each). Trimming removed 0 bases from V and 6 bases from J, with 16 bases in between. Per germline, CDR1 SGDLS and CDR2 YYNGEE. This CDR3 is built from 15 residues. The CDR3 bases are TGTGCCAGCAGCGTAGCTGAAGGAGGGGGGCGCGAGCAGTACTTC. Amino acid sequence: CASSVAEGGGREQYF.

This clonotype was recorded at least ten times. The J gene is TRBJ1-1, the V gene TRBV18, with TRBD1 identical over 10 bases. The CDR3 is made up of 15 amino acids. V lost 3 bases, J lost 5 bases, and 6 bases stayed unmatched. Germline V lookup: CDR1 KGHSH, CDR2 LQKENI. This CDR3 is CASSPRTGGETEAFF. The CDR3, as DNA: TGTGCCAGCTCACCGAGGACAGGGGGTGAGACTGAAGCTTTCTTT.

V gene TRBV30 combines with J gene TRBJ2-2; weak D call: TRBD2 (5 bases). Trimming left V 1 base short and J 4 bases short, with 16 bases between. The length of the CDR3 is 16 residues. Germline V gives CDR1 GTSNPN, CDR2 SVGIG (reference sequence). The chain's CDR3 is CAWSAWTRSSTGELFF. CDR3 sequence (DNA): TGTGCCTGGAGTGCATGGACTCGAAGCTCCACCGGGGAGCTGTTTTTT.

Remarks on this clonotype: This may arise from a read error, as a much more abundant clone is one base away. The rearrangement links TRBV6-1 to TRBJ1-1; D not certain. This CDR3 is built from 18 residues. Germline-derived CDR1 and CDR2 are MNHNS and SASEGT. Trimming took 7 bases from V and 1 from J, leaving 25 bases between them. The CDR3 region has the DNA TGTGCCAGCAATCCTGGTGGTACGCCCCAGGTGTGGAACACTGAAGCTTTCTTT. As protein: CASNPGGTPQVWNTEAFF.

On this clonotype itself: Relative to the germline gene, one junction end is altered; a read error may explain this. The gene calls are TRBV19 and TRBJ2-3, with TRBD2 identical over 11 bases. The CDR3 extends over 16 amino acids. Germline assignment: CDR1 LNHDA and CDR2 SQIVND (reference sequence). The DNA for the CDR3 is TGTGCCAGTAGGTGGACCGGGACTAGCGGCACAGATACGCTGTATTTT. It yields the protein CASRWTGTSGTDTLYF.